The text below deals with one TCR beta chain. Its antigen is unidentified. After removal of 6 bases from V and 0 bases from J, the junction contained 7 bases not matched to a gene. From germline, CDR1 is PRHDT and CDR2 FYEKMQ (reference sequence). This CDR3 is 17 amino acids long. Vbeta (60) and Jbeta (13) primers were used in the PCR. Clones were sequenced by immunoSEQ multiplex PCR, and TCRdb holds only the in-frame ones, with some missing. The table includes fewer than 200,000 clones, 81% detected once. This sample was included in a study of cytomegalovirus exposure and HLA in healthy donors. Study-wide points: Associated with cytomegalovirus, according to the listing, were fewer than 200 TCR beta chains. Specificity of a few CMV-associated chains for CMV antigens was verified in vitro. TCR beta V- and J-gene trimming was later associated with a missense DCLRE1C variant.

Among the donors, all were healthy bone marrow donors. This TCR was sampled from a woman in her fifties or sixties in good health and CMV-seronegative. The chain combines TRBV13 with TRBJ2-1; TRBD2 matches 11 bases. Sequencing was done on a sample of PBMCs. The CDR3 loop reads CASSLPTSGISYNEQFF. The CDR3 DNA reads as TGTGCCAGCAGTTTACCGACTAGCGGGATCTCCTACAATGAGCAGTTCTTC.